This TCR beta chain was captured in a study of blood T cell repertoires in COVID-19. In the study overall: Researchers got acute and convalescent COVID-19 samples from the United States, Italy and Spain. PBMCs, B-cell-depleted T cells, or T cells were the source of the cDNA or gDNA that made up the material.

While infection was still active, Seattle patients were enrolled and then followed longitudinally. In the original workflow: Reference gene primer amplification in the assay estimated nucleated cell counts. Profiled with immunoSEQ multiplex PCR; TCRdb holds only in-frame clones, not every one. D and trimming were read from the DNA, whereas the V and J calls and clone size are those reported in that table. The sample lists under 200,000 clones; 70% to 90% were seen once. Sequencing was carried out using peripheral blood. The sequence was collected from a woman of 80 years or more with COVID-19, enrolled during active disease.

CDR3: CASSPAREEAQHF. Here the CDR3 DNA reads TGTGCCAGCAGCCCAGCCAGGGAGGAGGCCCAGCATTTT. The chain joins TRBV4-2 to TRBJ1-5; possible D gene TRBD1, 5 bases. V was cut by 4 bases and J by 11 bases, with 15 bases left in between. The germline gives CDR1 LGHNA, CDR2 YNFKEQ. CDR3 length: 13 amino acids.